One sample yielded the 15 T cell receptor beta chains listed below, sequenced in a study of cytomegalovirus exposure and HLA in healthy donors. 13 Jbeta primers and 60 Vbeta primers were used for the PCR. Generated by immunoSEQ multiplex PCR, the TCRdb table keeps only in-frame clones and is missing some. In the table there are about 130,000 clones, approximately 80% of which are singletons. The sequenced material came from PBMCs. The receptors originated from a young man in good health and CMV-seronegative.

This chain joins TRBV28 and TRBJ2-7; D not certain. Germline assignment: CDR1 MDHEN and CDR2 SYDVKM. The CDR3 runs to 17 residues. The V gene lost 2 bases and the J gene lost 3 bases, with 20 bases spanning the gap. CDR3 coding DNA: TGTGCCAGCAGTTTAATTAAGCAGGCTACAAATGGCTACGAGCAGTACTTC. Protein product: CASSLIKQATNGYEQYF.

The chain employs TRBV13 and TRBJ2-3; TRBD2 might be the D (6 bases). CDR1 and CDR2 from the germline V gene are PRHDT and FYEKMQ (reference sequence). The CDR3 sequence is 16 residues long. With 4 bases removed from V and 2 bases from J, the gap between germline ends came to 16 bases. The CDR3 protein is CASSWWGLSDTDTQYF. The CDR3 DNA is TGTGCCAGCAGCTGGTGGGGACTTTCCGACACAGATACGCAGTATTTT.

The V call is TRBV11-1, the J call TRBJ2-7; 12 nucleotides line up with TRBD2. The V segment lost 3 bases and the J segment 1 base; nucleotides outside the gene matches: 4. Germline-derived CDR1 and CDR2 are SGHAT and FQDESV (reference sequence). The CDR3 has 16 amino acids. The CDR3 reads CASSLLGTSGSYEQYF. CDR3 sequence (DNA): TGTGCCAGCAGCTTGCTCGGGACTAGCGGGTCCTACGAGCAGTACTTC.

CDR3 coding DNA: TGTGCCATCAGTGACCGACAGGGGTCGTACGAGCAGTACTTC. This sequence encodes CAISDRQGSYEQYF. The chain employs TRBV10-3 and TRBJ2-7; 8 bases are a match to TRBD1. The CDR3 totals 14 residues. Germline CDR1 and CDR2: ENHRY and SYGVKD. The V and J ends lost 3 bases and 4 bases, in that order; junction bases with no gene match: 5.

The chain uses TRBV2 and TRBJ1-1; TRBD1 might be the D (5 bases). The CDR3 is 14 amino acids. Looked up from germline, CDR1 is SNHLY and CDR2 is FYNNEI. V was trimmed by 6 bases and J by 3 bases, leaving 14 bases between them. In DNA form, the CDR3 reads TGTGCCAGCAGCCAGGGTATCAGAGACACTGAAGCTTTCTTT. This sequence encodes CASSQGIRDTEAFF.

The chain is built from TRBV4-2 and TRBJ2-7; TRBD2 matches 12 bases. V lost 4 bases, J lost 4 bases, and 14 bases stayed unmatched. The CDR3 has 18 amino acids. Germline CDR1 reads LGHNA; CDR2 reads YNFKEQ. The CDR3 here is CASSLETHRLAGEYEQYF. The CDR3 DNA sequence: TGTGCCAGCAGCCTCGAGACACACCGACTAGCGGGGGAATACGAGCAGTACTTC.

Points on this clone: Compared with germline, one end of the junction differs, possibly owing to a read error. The CDR3 DNA reads as TGTTCCAGCAGCTTGGGACAGGATGAAGCTTTCTTT. This sequence encodes CSSSLGQDEAFF. The chain recombines TRBV7-9 with TRBJ1-1; 8 bases align to TRBD1. Germline CDR1 reads SEHNR; CDR2 reads FQNEAQ (reference sequence). There are 12 residues in the CDR3.

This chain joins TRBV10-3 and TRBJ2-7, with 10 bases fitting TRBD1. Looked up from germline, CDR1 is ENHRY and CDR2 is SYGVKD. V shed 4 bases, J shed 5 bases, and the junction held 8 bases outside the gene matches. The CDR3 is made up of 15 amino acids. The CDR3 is CAISAGQGMSHEQYV. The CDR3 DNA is TGTGCCATCAGTGCGGGACAGGGGATGAGTCACGAGCAGTACGTC.

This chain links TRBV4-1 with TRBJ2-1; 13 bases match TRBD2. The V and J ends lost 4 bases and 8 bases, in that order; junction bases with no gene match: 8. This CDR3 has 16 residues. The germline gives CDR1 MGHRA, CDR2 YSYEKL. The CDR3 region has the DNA TGCGCCAGCAGCCCTCGGGGGACTAGCGGGATCGATGAGCAGTTCTTC. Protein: CASSPRGTSGIDEQFF.

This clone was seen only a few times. The CDR3 is CASSGGKNTEAFF. The CDR3 bases are TGTGCCAGCAGTGGCGGTAAGAACACTGAAGCTTTCTTT. The V call is TRBV6-1, the J call TRBJ1-1; D is uncertain. The CDR3 runs 13 residues. The germline V gene encodes CDR1 MNHNS and CDR2 SASEGT. Trimming took off 4 bases at V and 1 base at J, with 7 bases between the two ends.

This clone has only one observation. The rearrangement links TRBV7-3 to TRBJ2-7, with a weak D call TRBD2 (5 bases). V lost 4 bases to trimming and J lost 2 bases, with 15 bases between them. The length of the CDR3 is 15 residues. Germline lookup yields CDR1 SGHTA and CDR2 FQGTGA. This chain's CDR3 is CASSYVRVAPYEQYV. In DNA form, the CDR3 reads TGTGCCAGCAGCTATGTTAGGGTAGCGCCCTACGAGCAGTACGTC.

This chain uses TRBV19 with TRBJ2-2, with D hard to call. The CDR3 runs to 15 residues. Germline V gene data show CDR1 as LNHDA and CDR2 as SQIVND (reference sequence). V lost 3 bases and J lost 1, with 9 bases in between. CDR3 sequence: CASSIVRRNTGELFF. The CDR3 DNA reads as TGTGCCAGTAGTATTGTCCGGAGGAACACCGGGGAGCTGTTTTTT.

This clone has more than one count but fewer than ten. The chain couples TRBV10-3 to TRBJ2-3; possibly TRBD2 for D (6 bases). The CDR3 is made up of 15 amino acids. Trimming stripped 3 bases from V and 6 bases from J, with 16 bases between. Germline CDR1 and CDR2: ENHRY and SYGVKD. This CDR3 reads CAISDQFLEGDTQYF. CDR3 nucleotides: TGTGCCATCAGTGACCAATTCCTGGAGGGCGATACGCAGTATTTT.

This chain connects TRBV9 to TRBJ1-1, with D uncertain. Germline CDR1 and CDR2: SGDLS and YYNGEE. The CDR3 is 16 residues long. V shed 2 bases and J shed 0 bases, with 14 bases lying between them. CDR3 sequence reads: CASSVSHTLMNTEAFF. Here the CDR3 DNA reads TGTGCCAGCAGCGTCTCCCACACCCTTATGAACACTGAAGCTTTCTTT.

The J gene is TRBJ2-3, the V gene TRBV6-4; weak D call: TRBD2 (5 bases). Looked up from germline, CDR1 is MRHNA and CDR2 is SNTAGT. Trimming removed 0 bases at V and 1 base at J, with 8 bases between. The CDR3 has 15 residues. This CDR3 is CASSDSSGGTDTQYF. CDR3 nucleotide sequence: TGTGCCAGCAGTGACTCATCCGGGGGCACAGATACGCAGTATTTT.